This TCR beta chain is from a study of human T cells and chemical hapten exposure. On the study more broadly: Alopecia areata, totalis or universalis was found in mostly female patients.

Individual cDNA molecules in this library carried unique molecular identifiers. Each CDR3 protein gets one entry after TCRdb re-called the RACE reads with MiXCR. This sample yields some 38,000 distinct CDR3 sequences, of which around 6.8% are seen a single time; roughly 9% belongs to the top ten. Time point meaning: patch test 1, 2 weeks after DPC sensitization. Treatment in this sample: therapeutic diphenylcyclopropenone sensitization with weekly scalp DPC. Total RNA extraction was carried out from unfractionated whole blood. Study-level points and caveats: Expanded TCRs made up significantly more big CDR3 similarity clusters than controls did. A positive correlation with patch test score was shown by PT1 expanded TCR counts.

This clonotype has only a few counts. What it recognizes is unknown. This clonotype was sampled from a woman younger than 45 with alopecia areata. Some clones in this sample may be carry-over from other donors' samples. The starting material was whole blood, obtained in connection with sensitization to the hapten diphenylcyclopropenone (DPC).

Here the CDR3 reads CSAADDIGNQPQHF. The CDR3 region has the DNA TGCAGTGCTGCCGACGATATCGGCAATCAGCCCCAGCATTTT. This chain links TRBV20-1 with TRBJ1-5; D is uncertain. The germline V and J ends were trimmed by 5 bases and 2 bases, with 13 bases remaining between them. Germline assignment: CDR1 DFQATT and CDR2 SNEGSKA (reference sequence). The CDR3 length is 14 residues.